The 7 T cell receptor beta chains in this list originate from one sample, sequenced in a study of T cell changes during pregnancy in multiple sclerosis. Sequenced by immunoSEQ multiplex PCR; TCRdb stores in-frame clones only, minus some. Found here are about 44,000 clones, 85% to 90% of them singletons; the top ten hold less than 0.7%. Sequenced here: CD4+ T cells from peripheral blood mononuclear cells, sampled in the first trimester of pregnancy. The receptor set was obtained from a female donor with multiple sclerosis, enrolled in a pregnancy study.

This clone was counted a few times. V gene TRBV9 combines with J gene TRBJ1-2, with 7 nucleotides matching TRBD1. This CDR3 has 17 residues. Germline V lookup: CDR1 SGDLS, CDR2 YYNGEE. V dropped 0 bases and J dropped 4; count of bases not matched to a gene: 12. CDR3 region: CASSVGVEGGRSYGYTF. CDR3 in DNA: TGTGCCAGCAGCGTAGGTGTTGAAGGGGGCAGGAGCTATGGCTACACCTTC. The full variable domain, completed using reference TRBV9 and TRBJ1-2, is DSGVTQTPKHLITATGQRVTLRCSPRSGDLSVYWYQQSLDQGLQFLIQYYNGEERAKGNILERFSAQQFPDLHSELNLSSLELGDSALYFCASSVGVEGGRSYGYTFGSGTRLTVV.

This chain connects TRBV5-1 to TRBJ2-7; the match to TRBD2 covers 14 bases. There are 16 residues in the CDR3. V gave up 3 bases and J gave up 6 bases; unmatched junction bases: 8. CDR1 is SGHRS, CDR2 YFSETQ, per germline. CDR3 DNA sequence: TGCGCCAGCAGCTGGGGGACTAGCGGGAGTTTCTCCGAGCAGTACTTC. Encoded protein: CASSWGTSGSFSEQYF. The whole variable domain, remainder taken from reference TRBV5-1 and TRBJ2-7, is KAGVTQTPRYLIKTRGQQVTLSCSPISGHRSVSWYQQTPGQGLQFLFEYFSETQRNKGNFPGRFSGRQFSNSRSEMNVSTLELGDSALYLCASSWGTSGSFSEQYFGPGTRLTVT.

The V call is TRBV28, the J call TRBJ1-2; 9 nucleotides align to TRBD1. There are 13 residues in the CDR3. V trimming: 5 bases; J trimming: 6 bases; junction bases outside the gene matches: 4. The germline V gene has CDR1 MDHEN and CDR2 SYDVKM. In DNA form, the CDR3 reads TGTGCCAGCAGTCGGGACAGGGCGGATGGCTACACCTTC. Translated, it gives CASSRDRADGYTF.

V is TRBV30 and J is TRBJ1-3, with 7 bases that match TRBD1. Germline loops: CDR1 GTSNPN, CDR2 SVGIG (reference sequence). The CDR3 consists of 12 residues. V dropped 5 bases and J dropped 2; count of bases not matched to a gene: 0. The CDR3 sequence: CAWQGAGNTIYF. For the CDR3, the DNA is TGTGCCTGGCAGGGGGCTGGAAACACCATATATTTT.

As DNA, the CDR3 is TGTGCCAGCTCACCACTTCAGACAGGCGCTGAGACCCAGTACTTC. Translating it yields CASSPLQTGAETQYF. The V call is TRBV18, the J call TRBJ2-5; D might be TRBD1 (6 bases). Germline assignment: CDR1 KGHSH and CDR2 LQKENI. V was shortened by 1 base and J by 5 bases, with 14 bases between the two germline ends. CDR3 size: 15 residues.

This sequence joins TRBV6-5 and TRBJ2-3, with 13 bases matching TRBD2. Germline V gene lookup returns CDR1 MNHEY and CDR2 SVGAGI. V trimming: 6 bases; J trimming: 4 bases; junction bases outside the gene matches: 4. The CDR3 consists of 15 residues. This chain's CDR3 is CASRHGLAGADTQYF. CDR3 DNA sequence: TGTGCCAGCAGACACGGACTAGCGGGAGCAGATACGCAGTATTTT.

The chain couples TRBV28 to TRBJ2-3; weak D call: TRBD1 (6 bases). CDR1 and CDR2 (germline): MDHEN, SYDVKM. CDR3 length: 15 residues. Between the trimmed V and J ends, which lost 7 bases and 2 bases, there was a span of 16 bases. The CDR3 protein is CASKLAGANTDTQYF. CDR3 coding DNA: TGTGCCAGCAAGTTGGCAGGGGCGAACACAGATACGCAGTATTTT.